This T cell receptor beta chain was sequenced for a study of T cells in Graves' hyperthyroidism and ophthalmopathy. Findings of the study overall: The blood repertoire included most of the expanded thyroid clonotypes above 0.001.

The source material, RNA transcripts, was used to amplify TCR beta CDR3 regions. TCR CDR3 regions were first amplified by RT-PCR with HTBI primers. MiXCR was run by TCRdb on the multiplex PCR reads, yielding one entry per CDR3 protein. Of roughly 570,000 distinct CDR3 sequences listed, about half are singletons. The germline V gene encodes CDR1 SGHKS and CDR2 YYEKEE (reference sequence). Trimming removed 4 bases at V and 4 bases at J, with 18 bases between. CDR3 length: 15 residues. Ten or more counts support this clonotype. Its antigen is as yet unknown. This receptor was taken from an adult woman with Graves' disease, either hyperthyroidism or ophthalmopathy (not recorded which). The material sequenced was peripheral blood or thyroid tissue (not recorded which). The chain uses TRBV5-5 and TRBJ2-7; a weak D match, TRBD2 (6 bases). The CDR3 region is CASSIRQKGTYEQYF. The CDR3 nucleotides read TGTGCCAGCAGCATAAGACAGAAAGGGACTTACGAGCAGTACTTC.